The T cell receptor beta chain described here comes from a study of T cells after yellow fever vaccination. Germline-derived CDR1 and CDR2 are KGHSH and LQKENI. The CDR3 runs 14 residues. V shed 5 bases, J shed 1 base, and the junction held 3 bases outside the gene matches. TCRdb passed the 5' RACE reads through MiXCR, listing each CDR3 protein once. The table has approximately 610,000 distinct CDR3 sequences, about 15% seen once. This chain links TRBV18 with TRBJ2-7; 9 bases fit TRBD1. This sequence originates from a man younger than 35 who received the YFV17D yellow fever vaccine. The material sequenced was PBMCs, taken 5 days after the first yellow fever vaccination. The CDR3 here is CASSGQGLSYEQYF. The DNA for the CDR3 is TGTGCCAGCTCAGGACAGGGGCTATCCTACGAGCAGTACTTC.